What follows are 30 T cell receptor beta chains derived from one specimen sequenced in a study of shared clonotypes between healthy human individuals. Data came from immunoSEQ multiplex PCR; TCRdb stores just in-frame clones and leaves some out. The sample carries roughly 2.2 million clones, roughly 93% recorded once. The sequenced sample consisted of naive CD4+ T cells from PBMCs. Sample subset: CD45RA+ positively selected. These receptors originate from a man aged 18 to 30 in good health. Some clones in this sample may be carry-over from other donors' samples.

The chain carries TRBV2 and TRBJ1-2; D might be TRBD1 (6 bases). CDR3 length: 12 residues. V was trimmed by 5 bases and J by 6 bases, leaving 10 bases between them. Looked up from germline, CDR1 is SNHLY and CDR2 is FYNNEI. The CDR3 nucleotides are TGTGCCAGCAGTCCCTGGGACAATGGCTACACCTTC. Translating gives CASSPWDNGYTF.

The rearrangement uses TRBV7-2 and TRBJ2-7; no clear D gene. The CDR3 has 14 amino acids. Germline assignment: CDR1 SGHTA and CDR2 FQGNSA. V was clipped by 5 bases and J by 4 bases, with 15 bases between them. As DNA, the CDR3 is TGTGCCAGCAGCCGAACCATGGGAAGGTACGAGCAGTACTTC. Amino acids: CASSRTMGRYEQYF.

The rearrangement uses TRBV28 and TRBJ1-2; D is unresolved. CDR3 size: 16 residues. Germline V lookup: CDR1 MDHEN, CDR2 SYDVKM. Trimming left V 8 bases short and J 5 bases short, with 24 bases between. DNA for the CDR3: TGTGCCAGCTATACTCACGGAGGGCCGAGTGGATATGGCTACACCTTC. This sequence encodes CASYTHGGPSGYGYTF.

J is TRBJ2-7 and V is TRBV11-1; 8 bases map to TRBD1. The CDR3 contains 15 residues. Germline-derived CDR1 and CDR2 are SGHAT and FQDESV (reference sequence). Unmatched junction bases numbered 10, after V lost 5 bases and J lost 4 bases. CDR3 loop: CASSTSGTGSYEQYF. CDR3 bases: TGTGCCAGCAGCACCTCCGGGACAGGATCTTACGAGCAGTACTTC.

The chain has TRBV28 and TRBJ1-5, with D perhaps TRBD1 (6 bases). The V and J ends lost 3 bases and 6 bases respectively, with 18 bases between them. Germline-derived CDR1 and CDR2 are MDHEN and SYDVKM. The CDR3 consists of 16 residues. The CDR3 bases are TGTGCCAGCAGTTTGCCCCCAGGGACATTGGGTCAGCCCCAGCATTTT. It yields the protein CASSLPPGTLGQPQHF. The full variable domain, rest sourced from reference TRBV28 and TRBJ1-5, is DVKVTQSSRYLVKRTGEKVFLECVQDMDHENMFWYRQDPGLGLRLIYFSYDVKMKEKGDIPEGYSVSREKKERFSLILESASTNQTSMYLCASSLPPGTLGQPQHFGDGTRLSIL.

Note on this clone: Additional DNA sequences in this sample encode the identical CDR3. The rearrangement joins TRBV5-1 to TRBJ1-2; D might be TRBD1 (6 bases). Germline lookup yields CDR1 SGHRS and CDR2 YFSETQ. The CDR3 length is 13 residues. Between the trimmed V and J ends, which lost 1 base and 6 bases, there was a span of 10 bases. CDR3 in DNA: TGCGCCAGCAGCTTGCAGGGGTCGGATGGCTACACCTTC. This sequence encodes CASSLQGSDGYTF.

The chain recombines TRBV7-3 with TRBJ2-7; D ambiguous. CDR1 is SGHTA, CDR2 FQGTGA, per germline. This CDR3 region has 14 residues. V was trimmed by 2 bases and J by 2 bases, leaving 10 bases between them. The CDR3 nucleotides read TGTGCCAGCAGCTTAGACTTATTCACCTACGAGCAGTACTTC. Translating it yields CASSLDLFTYEQYF.

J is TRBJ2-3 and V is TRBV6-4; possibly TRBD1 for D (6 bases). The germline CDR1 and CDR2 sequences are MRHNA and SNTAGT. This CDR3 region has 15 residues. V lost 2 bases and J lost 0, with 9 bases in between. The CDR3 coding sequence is TGTGCCAGCAGTGACAGGGGACACAGCACAGATACGCAGTATTTT. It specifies CASSDRGHSTDTQYF.

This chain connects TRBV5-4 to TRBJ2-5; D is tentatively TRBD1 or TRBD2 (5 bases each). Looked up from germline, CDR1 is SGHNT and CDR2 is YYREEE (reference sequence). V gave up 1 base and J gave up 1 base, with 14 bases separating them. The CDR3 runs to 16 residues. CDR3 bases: TGTGCCAGCAGCTTGAAGCACCCGGGGCGCCAAGAGACCCAGTACTTC. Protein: CASSLKHPGRQETQYF.

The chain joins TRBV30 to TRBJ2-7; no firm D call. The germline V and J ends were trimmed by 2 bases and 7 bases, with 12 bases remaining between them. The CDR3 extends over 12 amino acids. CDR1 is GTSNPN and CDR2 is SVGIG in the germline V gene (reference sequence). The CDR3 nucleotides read TGTGCCTGGAGTATGGACGTTAGGGAGCAGTACTTC. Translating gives CAWSMDVREQYF.

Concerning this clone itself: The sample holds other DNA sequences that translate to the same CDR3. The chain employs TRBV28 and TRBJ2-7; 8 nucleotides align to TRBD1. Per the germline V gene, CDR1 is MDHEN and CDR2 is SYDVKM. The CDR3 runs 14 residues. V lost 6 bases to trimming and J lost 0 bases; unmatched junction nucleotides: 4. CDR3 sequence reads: CASSTGQGSYEQYF. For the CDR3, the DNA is TGTGCCAGCAGCACCGGACAGGGCTCCTACGAGCAGTACTTC.

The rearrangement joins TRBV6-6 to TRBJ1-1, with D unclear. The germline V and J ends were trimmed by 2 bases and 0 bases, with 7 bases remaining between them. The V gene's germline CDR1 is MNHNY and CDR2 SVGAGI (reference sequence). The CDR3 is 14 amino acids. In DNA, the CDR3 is TGTGCCAGCAGTTACGCCTCAGTGAACACTGAAGCTTTCTTT. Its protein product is CASSYASVNTEAFF.

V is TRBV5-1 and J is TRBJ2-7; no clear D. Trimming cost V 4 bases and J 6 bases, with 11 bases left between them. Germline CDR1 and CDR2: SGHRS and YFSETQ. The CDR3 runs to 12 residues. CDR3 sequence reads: CASSPHGIEQYF. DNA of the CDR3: TGCGCCAGCAGCCCCCATGGAATCGAGCAGTACTTC.

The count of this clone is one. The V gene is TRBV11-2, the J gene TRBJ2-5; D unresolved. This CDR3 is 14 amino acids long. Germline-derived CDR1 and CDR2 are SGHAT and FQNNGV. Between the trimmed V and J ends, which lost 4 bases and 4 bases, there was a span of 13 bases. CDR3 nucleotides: TGTGCCAGCAGCTCAGACATAGGGATAGAGACCCAGTACTTC. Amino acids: CASSSDIGIETQYF. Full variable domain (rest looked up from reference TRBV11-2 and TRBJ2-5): EAGVAQSPRYKIIEKRQSVAFWCNPISGHATLYWYQQILGQGPKLLIQFQNNGVVDDSQLPKDRFSAERLKGVDSTLKIQPAKLEDSAVYLCASSSDIGIETQYFGPGTRLLVL.

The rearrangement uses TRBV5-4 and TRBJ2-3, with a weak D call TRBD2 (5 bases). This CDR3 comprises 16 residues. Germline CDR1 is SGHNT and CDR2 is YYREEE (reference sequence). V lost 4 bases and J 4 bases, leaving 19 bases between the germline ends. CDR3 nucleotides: TGTGCCAGCAGCCCCGACTACGCCGCTTCACCAGATACGCAGTATTTT. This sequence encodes CASSPDYAASPDTQYF.

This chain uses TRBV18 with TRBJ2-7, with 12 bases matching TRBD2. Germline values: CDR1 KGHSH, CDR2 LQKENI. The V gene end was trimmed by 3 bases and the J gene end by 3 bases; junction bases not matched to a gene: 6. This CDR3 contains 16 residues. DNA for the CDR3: TGTGCCAGCTCACCTAATGGACTAGCGGGAATCTACGAGCAGTACTTC. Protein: CASSPNGLAGIYEQYF.

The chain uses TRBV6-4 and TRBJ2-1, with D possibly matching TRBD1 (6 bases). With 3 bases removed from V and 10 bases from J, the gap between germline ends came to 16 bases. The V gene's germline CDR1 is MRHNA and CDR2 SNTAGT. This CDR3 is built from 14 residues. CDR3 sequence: CASSEPGTSGEQFF. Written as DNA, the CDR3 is TGTGCCAGCAGTGAACCCGGGACAAGTGGCGAGCAGTTCTTC.

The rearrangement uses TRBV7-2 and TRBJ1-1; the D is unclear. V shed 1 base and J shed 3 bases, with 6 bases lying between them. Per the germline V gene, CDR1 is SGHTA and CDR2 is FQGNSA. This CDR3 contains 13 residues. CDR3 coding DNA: TGTGCCAGCAGCTTAGGAAGGCACACTGAAGCTTTCTTT. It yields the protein CASSLGRHTEAFF.

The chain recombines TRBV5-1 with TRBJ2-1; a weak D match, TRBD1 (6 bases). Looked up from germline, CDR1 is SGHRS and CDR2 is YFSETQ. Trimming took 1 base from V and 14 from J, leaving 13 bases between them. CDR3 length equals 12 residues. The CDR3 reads CASSLRDKEEFF. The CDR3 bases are TGCGCCAGCAGCTTGCGGGACAAGGAGGAGTTCTTC.

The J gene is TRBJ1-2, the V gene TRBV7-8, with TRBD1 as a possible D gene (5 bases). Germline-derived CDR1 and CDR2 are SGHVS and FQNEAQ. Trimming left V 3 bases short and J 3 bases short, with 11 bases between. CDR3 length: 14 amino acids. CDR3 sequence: CASSLGVGDYGYTF. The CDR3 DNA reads TGTGCCAGCAGCTTGGGTGTAGGGGACTATGGCTACACCTTC.

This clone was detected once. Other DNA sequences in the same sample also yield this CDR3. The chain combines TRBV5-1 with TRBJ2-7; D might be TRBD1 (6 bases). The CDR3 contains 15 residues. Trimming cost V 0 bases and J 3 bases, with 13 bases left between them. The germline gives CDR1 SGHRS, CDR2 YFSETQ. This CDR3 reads CASSLASGVGYEQYF. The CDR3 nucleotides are TGCGCCAGCAGCTTGGCCTCAGGGGTGGGCTACGAGCAGTACTTC.

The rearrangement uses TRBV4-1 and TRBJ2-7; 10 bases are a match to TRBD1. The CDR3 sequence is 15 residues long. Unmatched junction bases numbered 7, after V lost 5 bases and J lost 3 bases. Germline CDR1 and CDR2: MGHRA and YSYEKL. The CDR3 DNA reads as TGCGCCAGCAGCTGGGGGACAGGGGAAGACTACGAGCAGTACTTC. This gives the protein CASSWGTGEDYEQYF.

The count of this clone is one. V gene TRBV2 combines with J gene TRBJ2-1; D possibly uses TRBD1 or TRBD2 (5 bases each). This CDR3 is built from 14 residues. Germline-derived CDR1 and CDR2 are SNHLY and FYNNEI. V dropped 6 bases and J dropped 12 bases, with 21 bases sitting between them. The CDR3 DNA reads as TGTGCCAGCAGACCCGGGACCATCGTGGTGGGGCAGTTCTTC. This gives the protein CASRPGTIVVGQFF.

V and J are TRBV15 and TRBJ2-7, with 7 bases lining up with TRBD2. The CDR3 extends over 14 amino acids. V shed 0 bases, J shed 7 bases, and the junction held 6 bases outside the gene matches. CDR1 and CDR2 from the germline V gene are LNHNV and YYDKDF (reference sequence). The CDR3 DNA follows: TGTGCCACCAGCAGAGATTGGGCGGGAGCTGAGCAGTACTTC. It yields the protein CATSRDWAGAEQYF.

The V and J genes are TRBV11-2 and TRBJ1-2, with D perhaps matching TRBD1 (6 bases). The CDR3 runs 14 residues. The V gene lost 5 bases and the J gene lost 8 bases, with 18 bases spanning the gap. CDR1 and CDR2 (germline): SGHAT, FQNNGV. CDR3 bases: TGTGCCAGCAGCGCCTCAAGGGACAAAAAAGGCTACACCTTC. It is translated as CASSASRDKKGYTF.

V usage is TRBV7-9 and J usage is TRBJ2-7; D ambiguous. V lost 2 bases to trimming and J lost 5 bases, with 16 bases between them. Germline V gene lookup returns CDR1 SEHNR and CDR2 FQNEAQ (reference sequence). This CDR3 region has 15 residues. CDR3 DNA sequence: TGTGCCAGCAGCTTATCTGGGGATGGATCGGACGAGCAGTACTTC. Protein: CASSLSGDGSDEQYF.

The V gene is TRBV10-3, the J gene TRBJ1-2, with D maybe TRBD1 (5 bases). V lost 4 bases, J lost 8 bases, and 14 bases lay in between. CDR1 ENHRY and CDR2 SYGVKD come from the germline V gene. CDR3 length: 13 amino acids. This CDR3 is CAISAPGAGGYTF. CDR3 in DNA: TGTGCCATCAGTGCACCCGGGGCAGGGGGCTACACCTTC.

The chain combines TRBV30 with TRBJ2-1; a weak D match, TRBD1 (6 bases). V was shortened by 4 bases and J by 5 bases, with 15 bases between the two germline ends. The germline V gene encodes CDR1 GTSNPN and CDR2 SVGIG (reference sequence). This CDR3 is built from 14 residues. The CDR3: CAWTTGIIDNEQFF. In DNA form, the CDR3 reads TGTGCCTGGACCACAGGGATTATAGACAATGAGCAGTTCTTC.

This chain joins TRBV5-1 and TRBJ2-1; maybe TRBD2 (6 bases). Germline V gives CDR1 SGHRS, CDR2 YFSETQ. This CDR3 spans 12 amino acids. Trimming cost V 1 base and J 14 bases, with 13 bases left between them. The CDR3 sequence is CASSLPGEPEFF. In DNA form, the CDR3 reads TGCGCCAGCAGCTTGCCGGGAGAGCCAGAGTTCTTC.

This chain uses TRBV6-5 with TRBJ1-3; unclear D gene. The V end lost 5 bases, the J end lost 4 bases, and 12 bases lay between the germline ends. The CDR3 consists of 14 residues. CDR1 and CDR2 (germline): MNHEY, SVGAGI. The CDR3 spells CASSDRTAGNTIYF. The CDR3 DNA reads TGTGCCAGCAGTGACCGGACGGCAGGAAACACCATATATTTT.